The next 22 T cell receptor beta chains were all read from a single sample in a study of T cells in Graves' hyperthyroidism and ophthalmopathy. RNA transcripts yielded amplified TCR beta CDR3 regions. Primed by the HTBI set, a first-round RT-PCR was run on the TCR CDR3. TCRdb reprocessed the multiplex PCR reads with MiXCR, giving one entry per CDR3 protein. Of 200,000 to 250,000 distinct CDR3 sequences in the sample, around 17% were seen once. Sequencing was carried out using blood. These receptors were collected from a man between 40 and 49 years old with Graves' hyperthyroidism.

This clonotype was counted at least ten times. The chain combines TRBV7-2 with TRBJ1-2, with 8 positions matching TRBD1. The CDR3 spans 16 residues. V was pared by 6 bases and J by 8 bases, with 17 bases of the junction left unmatched. CDR1 and CDR2 (germline): SGHTA, FQGNSA. CDR3 amino acids: CASRFFGQGAYGGYTF. The DNA of the CDR3 is TGTGCCAGCAGGTTTTTCGGGCAGGGGGCCTACGGCGGCTACACCTTC.

The chain combines TRBV7-9 with TRBJ2-5; the D gene is possibly TRBD2 (5 bases). With 4 bases removed from V and 5 bases from J, the gap between germline ends came to 11 bases. The CDR3 covers 13 residues. The germline CDR1 and CDR2 sequences are SEHNR and FQNEAQ (reference sequence). This chain's CDR3 is CASSSDWVETQYF. The CDR3 DNA is TGTGCCAGCAGCTCGGACTGGGTGGAGACCCAGTACTTC.

This clonotype was detected ten times or more. CDR3 residues: CASSQSSYEQYF. The CDR3 nucleotides read TGTGCCAGCAGCCAAAGCTCCTACGAGCAGTACTTC. The chain joins TRBV3-1 to TRBJ2-7; D is ambiguous. From germline, CDR1 is LGHDT and CDR2 YNNKEL (reference sequence). This CDR3 contains 12 residues. Trimming cost V 2 bases and J 0 bases, with 2 bases left between them.

Ten or more counts support this clonotype. The chain has TRBV7-2 and TRBJ2-1, with D possibly being TRBD1 (6 bases). The length of the CDR3 is 16 residues. Trimming left V 3 bases short and J 0 bases short, with 12 bases between. Germline V gene lookup returns CDR1 SGHTA and CDR2 FQGNSA. CDR3: CASSFQGRSSYNEQFF. The CDR3 coding sequence is TGTGCCAGCAGCTTCCAGGGGCGCAGCTCCTACAATGAGCAGTTCTTC.

The chain uses TRBV28 and TRBJ2-3, with a tentative D call TRBD1 (6 bases). Germline V gene sequence: CDR1 MDHEN, CDR2 SYDVKM. This CDR3 is 15 amino acids long. The germline V and J ends were trimmed by 5 bases and 2 bases, with 14 bases remaining between them. The CDR3 here is CASSNREGATDTQYF. The CDR3 DNA reads as TGTGCCAGCAGTAACAGGGAAGGAGCCACAGATACGCAGTATTTT.

This clonotype was observed at least ten times. This rearrangement joins TRBV2 to TRBJ2-3, with TRBD2 matching over 9 bases. CDR3 length equals 16 residues. Germline V gives CDR1 SNHLY, CDR2 FYNNEI. Trimming at V came to 0 bases and at J to 6 bases, leaving 7 bases not matched to a gene. The CDR3 bases are TGTGCCAGCAGTGAAGCTCAGGCTAGCGGGGTGGATACGCAGTATTTT. As protein: CASSEAQASGVDTQYF.

This clonotype was recorded at least ten times. The V and J genes are TRBV20-1 and TRBJ2-7, with 11 bases aligning to TRBD1. CDR1 DFQATT and CDR2 SNEGSKA come from the germline V gene (reference sequence). The CDR3 has 13 residues. The V and J ends lost 6 bases and 5 bases, in that order; junction bases with no gene match: 6. CDR3 sequence: CSAWTGGFDEQYF. The CDR3 bases are TGCAGTGCCTGGACAGGGGGCTTCGACGAGCAGTACTTC.

At least ten counts were recorded for this clonotype. CDR3 sequence reads: CASSSDISAGELFF. CDR3 sequence (DNA): TGTGCCAGCAGCTCCGACATCTCTGCCGGGGAGCTGTTTTTT. The V call is TRBV7-9, the J call TRBJ2-2; no firm D call. Germline V gene lookup returns CDR1 SEHNR and CDR2 FQNEAQ (reference sequence). This CDR3 has 14 amino acids. Trimming took 4 bases from V and 6 from J, leaving 12 bases between them.

This clonotype came up a few times. The chain combines TRBV27 with TRBJ1-4; weak D call: TRBD1 (6 bases). The length of the CDR3 is 14 residues. Trimming took off 8 bases at V and 5 bases at J, with 15 bases between the two ends. The germline CDR1 and CDR2 sequences are MNHEY and SMNVEV (reference sequence). CDR3 region: CASRRGGVNEKLFF. CDR3 in DNA: TGTGCCAGCCGTAGGGGGGGCGTCAATGAAAAACTGTTTTTT.

This clonotype was found many times. The chain joins TRBV20-1 to TRBJ2-7, with D perhaps TRBD2 (7 bases). In germline, CDR1 is DFQATT, CDR2 SNEGSKA (reference sequence). Trimming pared 3 bases from V and 3 bases from J, leaving 12 bases between. The CDR3 is 13 amino acids. CDR3 sequence: CSARAGAVYEQYF. The CDR3 bases are TGCAGTGCTAGGGCGGGGGCGGTCTACGAGCAGTACTTC.

Many counts were recorded for this clonotype. This chain uses TRBV12-3 or TRBV12-4 with TRBJ1-1, with D unclear. V was shortened by 3 bases and J by 4 bases, with 9 bases between the two germline ends. The length of the CDR3 is 13 residues. The CDR3: CASSLDRSTEAFF. The DNA for the CDR3 is TGTGCCAGCAGTTTGGATCGGAGCACTGAAGCTTTCTTT.

This clonotype has at least ten counts. V is TRBV27 and J is TRBJ2-5, with a possible D match to TRBD1 (6 bases). Germline CDR1 MNHEY, CDR2 SMNVEV (reference sequence). The V gene lost 1 base and the J gene lost 4 bases, with 10 bases spanning the gap. This CDR3 comprises 14 residues. CDR3 amino acids: CASSLLGAGETQYF. The CDR3 nucleotides read TGTGCCAGCAGTTTATTGGGGGCTGGAGAGACCCAGTACTTC.

This clonotype was observed a single time. This chain joins TRBV6-1 and TRBJ1-6; D gene uncertain. CDR1 MNHNS and CDR2 SASEGT come from the germline V gene. The CDR3 runs to 13 residues. Trimming removed 5 bases from V and 10 bases from J, with 12 bases in between. The CDR3 reads CASSTANGSPLHF. As DNA, the CDR3 is TGTGCCAGCAGTACCGCGAATGGGTCACCCCTCCACTTT.

Many counts were recorded for this clonotype. J is TRBJ2-1 and V is TRBV18, with 9 bases matching TRBD2. The germline V gene has CDR1 KGHSH and CDR2 LQKENI. V trimming: 0 bases; J trimming: 8 bases; junction bases outside the gene matches: 8. CDR3 length: 16 residues. The CDR3 loop reads CASSPPARGGTYEQFF. DNA of the CDR3: TGTGCCAGCTCACCACCGGCGCGGGGGGGTACTTATGAGCAGTTCTTC.

In this sample, this clonotype turned up a few times. The chain recombines TRBV9 with TRBJ2-7; a weak D match, TRBD2 (6 bases). Trimming removed 2 bases from V and 7 bases from J, with 13 bases in between. This CDR3 is built from 13 residues. Germline V gene sequence: CDR1 SGDLS, CDR2 YYNGEE. The CDR3 loop reads CASSVGRAGEQYF. The CDR3, as DNA: TGTGCCAGCAGCGTCGGAAGGGCGGGGGAGCAGTACTTC.

This clonotype has at least ten counts. The rearrangement joins TRBV30 to TRBJ2-4; no clear D gene. V shed 0 bases and J shed 6 bases, with 9 bases lying between them. CDR1 is GTSNPN, CDR2 SVGIG, per germline (reference sequence). The CDR3 is 13 residues long. DNA for the CDR3: TGTGCCTGGAGTGTACTTGGGGTAAACATTCAGTACTTC. Its protein product is CAWSVLGVNIQYF.

V and J are TRBV7-8 and TRBJ2-2, with a weak D call TRBD2 (6 bases). The CDR3 runs 16 residues. Between the trimmed V and J ends, which lost 1 base and 0 bases, there was a span of 9 bases. Germline CDR1 is SGHVS and CDR2 is FQNEAQ. In nucleotides, the CDR3 is TGTGCCAGCAGCTTAGTGGGGGGTCCGAACACCGGGGAGCTGTTTTTT. This translates into CASSLVGGPNTGELFF.

This clonotype was recorded at least ten times. V and J are TRBV27 and TRBJ2-5; the match to TRBD1 covers 7 bases. This CDR3 has 13 residues. The V gene end was trimmed by 6 bases and the J gene end by 5 bases; junction bases not matched to a gene: 6. CDR1 is MNHEY, CDR2 SMNVEV, per germline (reference sequence). CDR3 nucleotides: TGTGCCAGCAGGGTACAGGGGCTGGAGACCCAGTACTTC. Translation: CASRVQGLETQYF.

This clonotype was recorded many times. V usage is TRBV2 and J usage is TRBJ1-6, with D possibly matching TRBD1 (5 bases). V gave up 7 bases and J gave up 4 bases, with 14 bases separating them. There are 15 residues in the CDR3. Germline CDR1 SNHLY, CDR2 FYNNEI. The CDR3 region is CASNLRTMYNSPLHF. Written as DNA, the CDR3 is TGTGCCAGCAACCTCAGGACAATGTATAATTCACCCCTCCACTTT.

This sequence joins TRBV2 and TRBJ2-7; possibly TRBD2 for D (6 bases). The length of the CDR3 is 12 residues. Per germline, CDR1 SNHLY and CDR2 FYNNEI. The CDR3 region has the DNA TGTGGCGGAGGGGACCGATCCTACGAGCAGTACTTC. Protein product: CGGGDRSYEQYF.

V gene TRBV29-1 combines with J gene TRBJ1-4; 8 nucleotides line up with TRBD1. This CDR3 has 14 amino acids. Germline V gene data show CDR1 as SQVTM and CDR2 as ANQGSEA. The J segment lost 5 bases and the V segment lost 5 bases, leaving 7 bases of the junction unmatched. The CDR3 sequence is CSVRRDRRNEKLFF. The CDR3 region has the DNA TGCAGCGTTCGCCGGGACAGGAGGAATGAAAAACTGTTTTTT.

V usage is TRBV4-1 and J usage is TRBJ2-1, with TRBD1 as a possible D gene (6 bases). Germline-derived CDR1 and CDR2 are MGHRA and YSYEKL. V lost 0 bases and J 2 bases, leaving 17 bases between the germline ends. The CDR3 extends over 18 amino acids. The DNA of the CDR3 is TGCGCCAGCAGCCAAGATCAGGACAGATTGAACCCCTACAATGAGCAGTTCTTC. Translation: CASSQDQDRLNPYNEQFF.